The 23 T cell receptor beta chains below were found in one sample sequenced in a study of T cells after yellow fever vaccination. MiXCR, run by TCRdb on the 5' RACE reads, gives a single entry per CDR3 protein. The repertoire holds 85,000 to 100,000 distinct CDR3 sequences, with 5.8% as singletons. The sample was CD8+ T cells sorted from PBMCs, taken 10 days after the yellow fever booster vaccination. The receptors originated from a man younger than 35 who received the YFV17D yellow fever vaccine.

This clonotype was recorded a few times. The V call is TRBV6-2 or TRBV6-3, the J call TRBJ2-3; TRBD2 is a possible D gene (6 bases). This CDR3 is built from 20 residues. Trimming pared 2 bases from V and 2 bases from J, leaving 26 bases between. Germline values: CDR1 MNHEY, CDR2 SVGEGT. The CDR3 spells CASSYVSSGVLAAYTDTQYF. The CDR3 nucleotides read TGTGCCAGCAGTTACGTATCATCCGGGGTTTTAGCGGCATACACAGATACGCAGTATTTT.

At least ten counts were recorded for this clonotype. V is TRBV5-6 and J is TRBJ2-3; D gene ambiguous. V was trimmed by 0 bases and J by 1 base, leaving 15 bases between them. CDR1 is SGHDT and CDR2 is YYEEEE in the germline V gene. The CDR3 totals 17 residues. Here the CDR3 reads CASSLAVASRGTDTQYF. The DNA for the CDR3 is TGTGCCAGCAGCTTGGCCGTCGCTTCTCGGGGCACAGATACGCAGTATTTT.

The gene calls are TRBV5-4 and TRBJ2-1, with a weak D call TRBD2 (6 bases). The ends were cut back, 10 bases at V and 6 bases at J, with 14 bases in the middle. The V gene's germline CDR1 is SGHNT and CDR2 YYREEE (reference sequence). This CDR3 is built from 12 residues. This chain's CDR3 is CAGDSNGNEQFF. For the CDR3, the DNA is TGTGCCGGGGACTCTAATGGCAATGAGCAGTTCTTC. The whole variable domain, remainder taken from reference TRBV5-4 and TRBJ2-1, is ETGVTQSPTHLIKTRGQQVTLRCSSQSGHNTVSWYQQALGQGPQFIFQYYREEENGRGNFPPRFSGLQFPNYSSELNVNALELDDSALYLCAGDSNGNEQFFGPGTRLTVL.

This clonotype was detected ten times or more. V usage is TRBV10-3 and J usage is TRBJ2-1, with 9 bases lining up with TRBD2. After removal of 4 bases from V and 3 bases from J, the junction contained 4 bases not matched to a gene. Per the germline V gene, CDR1 is ENHRY and CDR2 is SYGVKD. The CDR3 consists of 15 residues. The CDR3: CAISAQRGDYNEQFF. CDR3 bases: TGTGCCATCAGTGCGCAGCGGGGGGACTACAATGAGCAGTTCTTC.

The chain is built from TRBV7-8 and TRBJ2-1; 9 bases agree with TRBD2. The ends lost 2 bases at V and 5 bases at J; junction bases unmatched: 10. The CDR3 runs to 17 residues. Germline CDR1 SGHVS, CDR2 FQNEAQ. The CDR3 protein is CASSLLKLASGDNEQFF. The CDR3, as DNA: TGTGCCAGCAGCTTATTAAAACTTGCTAGCGGGGACAATGAGCAGTTCTTC.

The gene calls are TRBV5-4 and TRBJ2-1; D uncertain. The germline gives CDR1 SGHNT, CDR2 YYREEE (reference sequence). There are 14 residues in the CDR3. Trimming stripped 2 bases from V and 6 bases from J, with 12 bases between. Written as DNA, the CDR3 is TGTGCCAGCAGCTTTAGGCTCTCGGGCAATGAGCAGTTCTTC. It translates to CASSFRLSGNEQFF.

This clonotype has ten or more counts. The chain is built from TRBV5-1 and TRBJ2-3, with 8 bases fitting TRBD1. The CDR3 runs to 14 residues. V lost 4 bases to trimming and J lost 5 bases; unmatched junction nucleotides: 6. Per the germline V gene, CDR1 is SGHRS and CDR2 is YFSETQ. The DNA for the CDR3 is TGCGCCAGCAGCCCTGGGACAGGAGGAGATACGCAGTATTTT. This sequence encodes CASSPGTGGDTQYF.

This chain joins TRBV6-5 and TRBJ2-1; maybe TRBD2 (5 bases). The CDR3 sequence is 14 residues long. From germline, CDR1 is MNHEY and CDR2 SVGAGI. V was shortened by 10 bases and J by 7 bases, with 20 bases between the two germline ends. CDR3 in DNA: TGTGCCACCAGCCCACACACCGGGGAAAATGAGCAGTTCTTC. Encoded protein: CATSPHTGENEQFF.

This clonotype was recorded many times. The V gene is TRBV4-3, the J gene TRBJ2-5; 10 bases align to TRBD1. The CDR3 runs to 15 residues. Germline CDR1 LGHNA, CDR2 YSLEER. Trimming took 3 bases from V and 5 from J; bases not matched to a gene: 6. The CDR3 protein is CASSHDRGRGETQYF. CDR3 nucleotides: TGCGCCAGCAGCCACGACAGGGGGCGAGGGGAGACCCAGTACTTC.

This sequence joins TRBV4-1 and TRBJ2-7, with D tentatively TRBD2 (5 bases). This CDR3 is built from 13 residues. The ends were cut back, 3 bases at V and 5 bases at J, with 11 bases in the middle. CDR1 is MGHRA and CDR2 is YSYEKL in the germline V gene. The CDR3 DNA is TGCGCCAGCAGCCAGGAGGAGGAGGACGAGCAGTACGTC. Its protein product is CASSQEEEDEQYV.

A few counts support this clonotype. V is TRBV27 and J is TRBJ2-7, with 7 bases identical to TRBD1. CDR1 and CDR2 (germline): MNHEY, SMNVEV (reference sequence). The CDR3 covers 12 residues. J lost 6 bases, V lost 3 bases, and 2 bases had no gene match. CDR3 bases: TGTGCCAGCAGTTTTCCAGGGGGCGAGCAGTACTTC. The encoded protein is CASSFPGGEQYF.

There are many counts of this clonotype. The rearrangement links TRBV6-5 to TRBJ1-2; the match to TRBD1 covers 8 bases. Per germline, CDR1 MNHEY and CDR2 SVGAGI. V shed 6 bases, J shed 3 bases, and the junction held 6 bases outside the gene matches. The CDR3 runs to 14 residues. CDR3 region: CASSLTGGYYGYTF. For the CDR3, the DNA is TGTGCCAGCAGCCTTACAGGGGGATACTATGGCTACACCTTC.

This clonotype has ten or more counts. The chain combines TRBV5-5 with TRBJ1-4; D perhaps matches TRBD1 (6 bases). This CDR3 contains 16 residues. The V gene's germline CDR1 is SGHKS and CDR2 YYEKEE (reference sequence). Trimming removed 0 bases from V and 6 bases from J, with 15 bases in between. CDR3 sequence (DNA): TGTGCCAGCAGCTTGGCTCCAGGCAGGGGTGATGAAAAACTGTTTTTT. This gives the protein CASSLAPGRGDEKLFF.

The V gene is TRBV9, the J gene TRBJ2-1; D might be TRBD2 (5 bases). With 0 bases removed from V and 0 bases from J, the gap between germline ends came to 7 bases. Germline values: CDR1 SGDLS, CDR2 YYNGEE. The CDR3 runs 15 residues. The CDR3 region is CASSVGSGSYNEQFF. The DNA for the CDR3 is TGTGCCAGCAGCGTAGGAAGCGGCTCCTACAATGAGCAGTTCTTC.

This chain links TRBV6-2 or TRBV6-3 with TRBJ2-1; 9 nucleotides agree with TRBD2. The CDR3 covers 15 residues. V shed 2 bases and J 7 bases; nucleotides not matched to a gene: 6. CDR1 is MNHEY and CDR2 is SVGEGT in the germline V gene. CDR3 in amino acids: CASSYRVAGANEQFF. DNA of the CDR3: TGTGCCAGCAGTTACAGGGTAGCGGGGGCAAATGAGCAGTTCTTC.

This clonotype was counted only a few times. The genes are TRBV6-5 and TRBJ1-1; 7 bases match TRBD1. Looked up from germline, CDR1 is MNHEY and CDR2 is SVGAGI. The V segment lost 2 bases and the J segment 11 bases; nucleotides outside the gene matches: 8. The CDR3 spans 13 residues. For the CDR3, the DNA is TGTGCCAGCAGTTACGAAGGACAGGAGGGCGCTTTCTTT. This encodes CASSYEGQEGAFF.

This rearrangement joins TRBV6-5 to TRBJ2-3; D possibly corresponds to TRBD2 (5 bases). The V end lost 2 bases, the J end lost 4 bases, and 13 bases lay between the germline ends. CDR3 size: 15 residues. Germline V gene lookup returns CDR1 MNHEY and CDR2 SVGAGI. This CDR3 reads CASSYRPGLADTQYF. In DNA, the CDR3 is TGTGCCAGCAGTTACCGGCCGGGGTTGGCAGATACGCAGTATTTT.

This clonotype was picked up many times. The genes are TRBV29-1 and TRBJ1-1, with no clear D. Germline V gene sequence: CDR1 SQVTM, CDR2 ANQGSEA. This CDR3 spans 13 amino acids. V lost 2 bases to trimming and J lost 7 bases, with 14 bases between them. The CDR3 region is CSVELSGAVEAFF. The CDR3 nucleotides read TGCAGCGTTGAATTATCGGGAGCGGTTGAAGCTTTCTTT.

This clonotype showed up just a few times. V is TRBV6-4 and J is TRBJ2-1, with D possibly TRBD2 on 6 matching bases. Germline loops: CDR1 MRHNA, CDR2 SNTAGT. The CDR3 runs 13 residues. The ends were cut back, 8 bases at V and 6 bases at J, with 14 bases in the middle. CDR3 amino acids: CASSFTGGNEQFF. The CDR3 nucleotides read TGTGCCAGCTCATTTACCGGGGGCAATGAGCAGTTCTTC.

A few counts support this clonotype. This chain connects TRBV7-6 to TRBJ2-2; D call uncertain. The germline gives CDR1 SGHVS, CDR2 FNYEAQ. The CDR3 is 13 residues long. Trimming cost V 3 bases and J 2 bases, with 4 bases left between them. The CDR3 sequence is CASSFSNTGELFF. CDR3 DNA: TGTGCCAGCAGCTTCTCCAACACCGGGGAGCTGTTTTTT.

This clonotype occurred a few times. The chain carries TRBV4-3 and TRBJ2-1, with D tentatively TRBD1 or TRBD2 (6 bases each). CDR1 LGHNA and CDR2 YSLEER come from the germline V gene. V gave up 1 base and J gave up 9 bases, with 7 bases separating them. The CDR3 length is 12 residues. The CDR3 loop is CASSQGGAEQFF. DNA for the CDR3: TGCGCCAGCAGCCAAGGGGGGGCTGAGCAGTTCTTC.

This clonotype has a handful of counts. The chain has TRBV27 and TRBJ2-5; TRBD2 matches at 15 bases. The germline gives CDR1 MNHEY, CDR2 SMNVEV (reference sequence). V lost 2 bases and J lost 1; bases outside the gene matches: 8. The CDR3 loop spans 19 amino acids. The CDR3 spells CASSLLPGTSGGLQETQYF. Written as DNA, the CDR3 is TGTGCCAGCAGTTTACTCCCAGGGACTAGCGGGGGGCTCCAAGAGACCCAGTACTTC.

This clonotype was recorded a few times. This chain joins TRBV9 and TRBJ2-3, with TRBD2 matching over 10 bases. CDR3 length: 16 amino acids. Looked up from germline, CDR1 is SGDLS and CDR2 is YYNGEE. V lost 6 bases to trimming and J lost 2 bases; unmatched junction nucleotides: 9. The chain's CDR3 is CASNRIAGGSTDTQYF. CDR3 bases: TGTGCCAGCAACAGAATAGCGGGGGGATCCACAGATACGCAGTATTTT.